Included here is one T cell receptor (beta chain) sequence, with context. These data originate in a study of blood T cell repertoires in COVID-19. For the study at large: Acute and convalescent COVID-19 samples came from the United States, Italy and Spain.

Assay: immunoSEQ multiplex PCR; the TCRdb copy retains only in-frame clones and omits some. The sample holds about 200,000 clones, approximately 80% seen once. Per the germline V gene, CDR1 is MNHEY and CDR2 is SVGAGI. The CDR3 is 15 amino acids. J lost 7 bases, V lost 4 bases, and 7 bases had no gene match. The chain is built from TRBV6-5 and TRBJ1-6; 7 bases are a match to TRBD1. Sequencing used peripheral blood. The sequence was collected from a woman of 80 years or more with acute or convalescent COVID-19. The CDR3 is CASSSSGTANSPLHF. The CDR3 DNA follows: TGTGCCAGCAGTTCCTCAGGGACAGCCAATTCACCCCTCCACTTT.